This TCR beta chain was identified during a study of T cell clonotyping in hematopoietic cell transplantation. About the study: Pretransplant recipient samples were taken after cytoreduction.

Study-level results: After transplant, recipient diversity fell while pathologically expanded clonotypes grew through day 180. Few recipient clonotypes overlapped donors; over 95% were de novo at given depth.

This CDR3 comprises 15 residues. From germline, CDR1 is SGDLS and CDR2 YYNGEE. Trimming took off 4 bases at V and 0 bases at J, with 13 bases between the two ends. A word on this clone: No antigen is known for it.

Here immunoSEQ multiplex PCR was the method, and the copy in TCRdb shows in-frame clones only, minus some. The table records some 76,000 clones, around 96% of them present only once. Time point of the sample: recipient sample about 28 days before transplant, after cytoreduction. Recipients were bled about 28 days pretransplant and at posttransplant days 30, 100, 180. The chain has TRBV9 and TRBJ1-1; D is unresolved. Here the sequenced sample was peripheral blood mononuclear cells, taken before stem cell transplant. The TCR originated in a woman aged 45-65 years with acute myeloid leukemia. Some clones in this sample may be carry-over from other donors' samples. The CDR3 protein is CASSPVLRVNTEAFF. CDR3 DNA: TGTGCCAGCAGCCCCGTTCTTAGGGTGAACACTGAAGCTTTCTTT. Based on the CDR3 plus reference TRBV9 and TRBJ1-1, the full variable domain is DSGVTQTPKHLITATGQRVTLRCSPRSGDLSVYWYQQSLDQGLQFLIQYYNGEERAKGNILERFSAQQFPDLHSELNLSSLELGDSALYFCASSPVLRVNTEAFFGQGTRLTVV.